Sequencing of this TCR beta chain was carried out in a study of blood T cell repertoires in COVID-19 (dated by TCRdb to the early 2020s). Some background on the complete study: Samples from collaborators originated in the United States, Italy and Spain and spanned both the acute and convalescent phases of COVID-19. The material from the prospective study consisted of cDNA or gDNA derived from T cells, B-cell-depleted T cells, or PBMCs. The dataset comprised deeply sampled blood TCRbeta repertoires from subjects exposed to, actively infected with, or recovered from COVID-19. The repertoires were released in a freely available public database meant as a resource for research on the immune response to SARS-CoV-2. The samples were drawn from the first 160 participants of the ongoing ImmuneRACE study and from over a thousand subjects provided by 6 global collaborators. A de-identified subject ID, COVID-19 status, age in years and sex were almost always included in the sample metadata. Where HLA class I and class II types were available, the types were taken from metadata supplied by the sample provider, not from assay-based typing.

This clone was observed a single time. Its antigen is still unknown. Base qualities are missing; no much larger clone stands one base away. The immunoSEQ Assay, a bias-controlled multiplex PCR, was used to amplify TCRbeta CDR3 regions from genomic DNA. As for the original processing: The number of nucleated cells in each sample was estimated from the amplification of reference gene primers within the assay. Sequence reads were collapsed and filtered to measure the absolute abundance of every unique TCRbeta CDR3 rearrangement. For each sample, productive Simpson clonality was calculated as the square root of Simpson's diversity index across productive rearrangements. TCRdb stores this immuneACCESS table with in-frame sequences only. Part of the clones is absent; in the studies checked, under half of the shortfall reflects unresolved V genes, and no reason is known for the rest. V and J calls and clone size come straight from that table; D and trimming were deduced from the DNA. This sample lists about 250,000 clones; 65% to 90% were detected once. In total, the top ten clones hold 5.1% of the sample.

Beyond this particular receptor, the publication reports: Clinical and demographic metadata were provided uncurated, with the amount varying by source and participant.

The collaborating institutions used their own protocols to collect whole blood in K2EDTA tubes. For TCRbeta analysis, collaborator samples were shipped as frozen whole blood, as isolated PBMCs, or as DNA extracted from either sample type. V ends up 3 bases short and J 6 bases short, with an unmatched junction base count of 7. Looking up the germline V gene yields CDR1 LGHNA and CDR2 YNFKEQ. Including cysteine and phenylalanine, the CDR3 has 15 amino acids. Here the CDR3 DNA is all that survives: 45 bases in frame from base 1. Sequencing was performed on peripheral blood. Recombination linked TRBV4-2 to TRBJ1-2, with TRBD1 matching 10 junction bases. The clonotype was recovered from a man aged 50 to 60 with active or convalescent COVID-19. The CDR3 loop reads CASSHLDRGQDGYTF. The DNA reads TGTGCCAGCAGCCACCTTGACAGGGGGCAGGATGGCTACACCTTC.